This is a list of T cell receptor beta chains from one sample in a study of technical replicates of blood from a few donors. Repertoires were generated with immunoSEQ multiplex PCR, while TCRdb's copy carries only in-frame clones and drops some. The repertoire holds roughly 15,000 clones, 84% seen once, with about 11% in the top ten. Sequenced input: PBMCs. The receptors here all came from a human donor in good health. The CDR3 runs from the conserved cysteine through the conserved F or W. Each record gives: D gene, V gene, J gene, CDR3 protein, CDR3 DNA. D genes are given only for firm matches.

D gene: .
V gene: TRBV6-6
J gene: TRBJ1-5
CDR3 protein: CASSLGPRGQPQHF
CDR3 DNA: TGTGCCAGCAGCCTCGGGCCTCGGGGGCAGCCCCAGCATTTT

D gene: .
V gene: TRBV7-2
J gene: TRBJ2-7
CDR3 protein: CASSPGGNLGEQYF
CDR3 DNA: TGTGCCAGCAGCCCCGGGGGAAATTTAGGCGAGCAGTACTTC

D gene: .
V gene: TRBV5-8
J gene: TRBJ1-4
CDR3 protein: CASSLSVNEKLFF
CDR3 DNA: TGTGCCAGCAGCTTGTCGGTGAATGAAAAACTGTTTTTT

D gene: .
V gene: TRBV5-6
J gene: TRBJ1-3
CDR3 protein: CASSLAPGLAGNTIYF
CDR3 DNA: TGTGCCAGCAGCTTGGCCCCGGGATTAGCTGGAAACACCATATATTTT

D gene: .
V gene: TRBV7-6
J gene: TRBJ2-3
CDR3 protein: CASSFSEDTQYF
CDR3 DNA: TGTGCCAGCAGCTTTAGCGAGGATACGCAGTATTTT

D gene: TRBD2
V gene: TRBV9
J gene: TRBJ2-7
CDR3 protein: CASSVTSGKPYEQYF
CDR3 DNA: TGTGCCAGCAGCGTGACTAGCGGAAAGCCCTACGAGCAGTACTTC

D gene: .
V gene: TRBV28
J gene: TRBJ1-2
CDR3 protein: CASSSNYGYTF
CDR3 DNA: TGTGCCAGCAGTAGCAACTATGGCTACACCTTC

D gene: TRBD2
V gene: TRBV6-4
J gene: TRBJ2-3
CDR3 protein: CASSQLAGSTDTQYF
CDR3 DNA: TGTGCCAGCAGTCAACTAGCGGGAAGCACAGATACGCAGTATTTT

D gene: .
V gene: TRBV10-3
J gene: TRBJ1-5
CDR3 protein: CAIRSGGGDYNQPQHF
CDR3 DNA: TGTGCCATCCGAAGCGGGGGGGGCGATTACAATCAGCCCCAGCATTTT

D gene: TRBD1
V gene: TRBV7-9
J gene: TRBJ2-7
CDR3 protein: CASSATGHHYEQYF
CDR3 DNA: TGTGCCAGCAGCGCGACAGGGCACCACTACGAGCAGTACTTC